This T cell receptor beta chain was observed in a study of identical twins. TCRdb independently ran MiXCR on the 5' RACE reads; one entry per CDR3 protein. The sample carries under 300,000 distinct CDR3 sequences, roughly 13% recorded once. The CDR3 loop spans 14 amino acids. Germline V CDR1 and CDR2: DFQATT, SNEGSKA (reference sequence). A further study also used this sample, focusing on yellow fever vaccine responses in identical twins.

The TCR originated in a young woman in good health. V gene TRBV20-1 combines with J gene TRBJ2-3, with TRBD2 identical over 11 bases. Sequenced input: memory (CD45RO+) T cells sorted from blood. The CDR3 sequence: CSPGTSGPTDTQYF. CDR3 in DNA: TGCAGCCCTGGGACTAGCGGACCCACAGATACGCAGTATTTT.